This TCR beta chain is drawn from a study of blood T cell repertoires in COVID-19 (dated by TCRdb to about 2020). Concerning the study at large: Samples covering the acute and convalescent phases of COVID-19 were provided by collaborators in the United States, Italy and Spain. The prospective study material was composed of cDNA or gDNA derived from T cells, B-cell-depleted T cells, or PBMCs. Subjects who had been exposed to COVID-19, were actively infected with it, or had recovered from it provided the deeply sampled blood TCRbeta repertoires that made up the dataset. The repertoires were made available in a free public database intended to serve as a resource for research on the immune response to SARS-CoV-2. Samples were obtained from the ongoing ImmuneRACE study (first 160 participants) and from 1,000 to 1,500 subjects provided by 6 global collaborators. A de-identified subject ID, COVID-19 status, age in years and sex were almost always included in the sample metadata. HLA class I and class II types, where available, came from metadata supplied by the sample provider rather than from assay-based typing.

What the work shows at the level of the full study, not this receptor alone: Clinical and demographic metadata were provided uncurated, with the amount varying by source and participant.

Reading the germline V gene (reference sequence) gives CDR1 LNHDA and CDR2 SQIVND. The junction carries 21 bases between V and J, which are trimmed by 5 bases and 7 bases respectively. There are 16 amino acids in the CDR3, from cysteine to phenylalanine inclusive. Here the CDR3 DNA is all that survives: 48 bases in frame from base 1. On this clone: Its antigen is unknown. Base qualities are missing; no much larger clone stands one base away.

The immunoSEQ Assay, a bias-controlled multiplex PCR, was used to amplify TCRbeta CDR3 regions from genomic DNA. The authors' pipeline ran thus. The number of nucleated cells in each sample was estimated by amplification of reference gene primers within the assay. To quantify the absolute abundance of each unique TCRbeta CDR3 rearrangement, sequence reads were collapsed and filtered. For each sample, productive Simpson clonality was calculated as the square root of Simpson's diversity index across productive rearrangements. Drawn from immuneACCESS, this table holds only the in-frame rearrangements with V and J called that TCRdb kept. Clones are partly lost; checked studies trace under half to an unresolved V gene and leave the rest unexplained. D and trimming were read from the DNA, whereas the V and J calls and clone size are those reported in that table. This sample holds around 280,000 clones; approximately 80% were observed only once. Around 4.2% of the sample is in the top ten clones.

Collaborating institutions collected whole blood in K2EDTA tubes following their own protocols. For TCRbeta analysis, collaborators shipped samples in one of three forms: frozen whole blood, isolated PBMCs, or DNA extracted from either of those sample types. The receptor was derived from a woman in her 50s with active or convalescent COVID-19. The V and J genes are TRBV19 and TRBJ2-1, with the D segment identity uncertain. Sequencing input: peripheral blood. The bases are TGTGCCAGTAGTCTCCTCACTTCCGCGTTGAGAAATGAGCAGTTCTTC. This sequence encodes CASSLLTSALRNEQFF.